This T cell receptor beta chain was documented in a study of cytomegalovirus exposure and HLA in healthy donors. The study, taken as a whole, reports: The number of N-insertions in an Asian-associated ancestry cluster was reportedly below the 666-donor mean in a later analysis. An assumption of roughly uniform sequencing depth across donors underlay the presence/absence analyses.

Both 60 Vbeta primers and 13 Jbeta primers went into the PCR. Sequencing used immunoSEQ multiplex PCR; TCRdb keeps in-frame clones, though not all of them. Of 95,000 to 150,000 clones in the sample, roughly three fifths were seen once. This clone has just a few counts. Antigen: not known. CDR3 length: 14 amino acids. The V gene's germline CDR1 is SNHLY and CDR2 FYNNEI. V gave up 3 bases and J gave up 6 bases; unmatched junction bases: 5. This chain uses TRBV2 with TRBJ1-5; 7 bases are a match to TRBD1. This clonotype originated in a young man in good health and CMV-seronegative. The sample was PBMCs. DNA for the CDR3: TGTGCCAGCAGTGATGGAGGGGGCGGTCAGCCCCAGCATTTT. Protein sequence: CASSDGGGGQPQHF.